Listed below are T cell receptor beta chains from one sample, sequenced in a study of T cells in Graves' hyperthyroidism and ophthalmopathy. TCRdb re-called the multiplex PCR reads with MiXCR, one entry per CDR3 protein. Among hundreds of thousands of distinct CDR3 sequences listed, less than 25% were seen once. Sequencing was performed on blood. The receptors come from a man aged 30 to 39 with Graves' ophthalmopathy. Each CDR3 is given with its conserved first and last residue. Fields, in order: D gene, J gene, V gene, clone size, CDR3 protein, CDR3 DNA. The D gene is left open where the match is weak. Size is stated for part of the rows, as once, few or many counts, or as a class when the clone is expanded.

NA TRBJ2-1 TRBV3-1 many CASSQYWTPNTYNEQFF TGTGCCAGCAGCCAATATTGGACGCCCAATACCTACAATGAGCAGTTCTTC
NA TRBJ1-2 TRBV10-3 many CAISDRRNGYTF TGTGCCATCAGTGACAGGCGGAATGGCTACACCTTC
NA TRBJ1-2 TRBV20-1 few CSAPKGGLVSGGYTF TGCAGTGCTCCAAAGGGGGGCCTAGTTTCCGGTGGCTACACCTTC
NA TRBJ2-6 TRBV14 few CASSSAGSGANVLTF TGTGCCAGCAGCTCCGCGGGTTCTGGGGCCAACGTCCTGACTTTC
NA TRBJ2-5 TRBV2 many CASSETEWETQYF TGTGCCAGCAGTGAGACCGAGTGGGAGACCCAGTACTTC
TRBD2 TRBJ2-5 TRBV2 few CASSESAGAGTQYF TGTGCCAGCAGTGAATCTGCGGGAGCGGGGACCCAGTACTTC
TRBD1 TRBJ1-1 TRBV28 many CASSLDRASFF TGTGCCAGCAGCCTGGACAGGGCATCTTTCTTT
NA TRBJ1-3 TRBV28 NA CVVENSGNTIYF TGTGTTGTCGAAAACTCTGGAAACACCATATATTTT
TRBD1 TRBJ1-1 TRBV30 many CAWDRGPYTEAFF TGTGCCTGGGACAGGGGGCCGTACACTGAAGCTTTCTTT
NA TRBJ1-1 TRBV30 many CAWSVHREVTEAFF TGTGCCTGGAGTGTACACAGGGAGGTTACTGAAGCTTTCTTT
TRBD2 TRBJ2-4 TRBV4-1 NA CASSPEAGGPAKNIQYF TGCGCCAGCAGCCCAGAGGCGGGAGGGCCGGCCAAAAACATTCAGTACTTC
NA TRBJ2-1 TRBV27 few CASSSRDQYLVGEQFF TGTGCCAGCAGTTCCCGGGACCAATACCTGGTAGGGGAGCAGTTCTTC
TRBD1 TRBJ1-5 TRBV6-1 few CASTWTGQGNQPQHF TGTGCCAGCACCTGGACAGGGCAGGGCAATCAGCCCCAGCATTTT
TRBD1 TRBJ1-1 TRBV6-2/TRBV6-3 few CASSSGQGRYTEAFF TGTGCCAGCAGTTCCGGACAGGGGAGATATACTGAAGCTTTCTTT
NA TRBJ2-3 TRBV6-2/TRBV6-3 NA CASSGGSGVTDTQYF TGTGCCAGCAGTGGGGGTAGCGGTGTCACAGATACGCAGTATTTT
NA TRBJ1-1 TRBV3-1 many CASSHGTSRLNTEAFF TGTGCCAGCAGCCACGGGACTTCCAGGCTTAACACTGAAGCTTTCTTT
TRBD1 TRBJ1-2 TRBV10-3 NA CAITKGGPYYGYTF TGTGCCATCACCAAAGGGGGCCCCTACTATGGCTACACCTTC
NA TRBJ1-2 TRBV20-1 NA CSAPPGGANYGYTF TGCAGTGCCCCACCGGGGGGTGCTAACTATGGCTACACCTTC
NA TRBJ2-2 TRBV20-1 NA CSADSSNTGELFF TGCAGTGCCGACAGTTCGAACACCGGGGAGCTGTTTTTT
TRBD1 TRBJ1-5 TRBV4-1 NA CASSQDRGTGKNQPQHF TGCGCCAGCAGCCAAGATAGGGGGACAGGAAAAAATCAGCCCCAGCATTTT
TRBD1 TRBJ2-7 TRBV4-2 many CASSQGGQGAHEQYF TGTGCCAGCAGCCAAGGAGGGCAGGGGGCTCACGAGCAGTACTTC
NA TRBJ2-1 TRBV18 many CASSPFGGGQFF TGTGCCAGCTCACCCTTTGGTGGGGGGCAGTTCTTC
TRBD2 TRBJ2-1 TRBV12-5 NA CASVPGQGTSGRRNEQFF TGTGCTAGTGTTCCCGGACAGGGGACTAGCGGGAGGAGGAATGAGCAGTTCTTC
TRBD1 TRBJ1-5 TRBV20-1 NA CSARDRDRVSNQPQHF TGCAGTGCTAGAGATCGGGACAGGGTTAGCAATCAGCCCCAGCATTTT
TRBD2 TRBJ2-3 TRBV7-2 few CASSQLLMAGGTDTQYF TGTGCCAGCAGCCAGCTTCTTATGGCGGGAGGAACAGATACGCAGTATTTT
NA TRBJ1-4 TRBV15 NA CATSKKPPSATNEKLFF TGTGCCACCAGCAAGAAGCCGCCCAGTGCAACTAATGAAAAACTGTTTTTT
NA TRBJ1-2 TRBV20-1 few CSASTKGTNYGYTF TGCAGTGCTAGCACTAAAGGGACTAACTATGGCTACACCTTC
NA TRBJ2-7 TRBV24-1 few CATSDNKREQYF TGTGCCACCAGTGATAACAAGCGCGAGCAGTACTTC
NA TRBJ2-3 TRBV20-1 NA CRAWLTDTQYF TGCAGAGCTTGGTTGACAGATACGCAGTATTTT
NA TRBJ2-3 TRBV9 NA CASSEAPSLQGTQYF TGTGCCAGCAGCGAGGCCCCTTCTCTGCAGGGTACGCAGTATTTT
TRBD2 TRBJ2-5 TRBV7-8 many CASSLTSGYQETQYF TGTGCCAGCAGCTTAACTAGCGGGTACCAAGAGACCCAGTACTTC
NA TRBJ1-2 TRBV28 NA CASSLRQKRTNYGYTF TGTGCCAGCAGTTTAAGGCAGAAGAGAACGAACTATGGCTACACCTTC
TRBD1 TRBJ2-1 TRBV27 few CASSPRDREFF TGTGCCAGCAGTCCTCGGGACAGGGAGTTCTTC
TRBD1 TRBJ1-5 TRBV24-1 few CATSGTKQGASNQPQHF TGTGCCACCAGTGGTACCAAACAGGGGGCGAGCAATCAGCCCCAGCATTTT
NA TRBJ2-7 TRBV7-2 many CASSLGLATSYEQYF TGTGCCAGCAGCTTAGGGCTAGCGACTTCCTACGAGCAGTACTTC
NA TRBJ2-7 TRBV3-1 many CASSYSLYEQYF TGTGCCAGCAGCTATAGCTTATACGAGCAGTACTTC
TRBD1 TRBJ2-1 TRBV7-7 NA CASSSGQGKYNEQFF TGTGCTAGCAGCTCCGGACAGGGGAAATACAATGAGCAGTTCTTC
NA TRBJ1-3 TRBV5-1 few CASSLDGQLLGNTIYF TGCGCCAGCAGCTTGGACGGACAGCTTCTTGGAAACACCATATATTTT
NA TRBJ2-7 TRBV7-2 many CASSLAQTRGEQYF TGTGCCAGCAGCTTAGCCCAGACTAGGGGCGAGCAGTACTTC
TRBD1 TRBJ1-5 TRBV12-3/TRBV12-4 few CASSYQGGNQPQHF TGTGCCAGCAGTTACCAGGGGGGCAATCAGCCCCAGCATTTT
NA TRBJ1-4 TRBV30 many CAWTPGAGEKLFF TGTGCCTGGACCCCAGGGGCGGGAGAAAAACTGTTTTTT
NA TRBJ2-3 TRBV7-3 many CASSSEPLRHDTQYF TGTGCCAGCAGCTCCGAACCTCTCCGTCATGATACGCAGTATTTT
TRBD2 TRBJ2-3 TRBV11-2 NA CASSSIGLATVSDTQYF TGTGCCAGCAGCTCGATTGGACTAGCAACGGTCTCAGATACGCAGTATTTT
TRBD2 TRBJ2-5 TRBV2 many CASSGTRGQETQYF TGTGCCAGCAGTGGGACTAGGGGCCAAGAGACCCAGTACTTC
TRBD2 TRBJ2-1 TRBV6-2/TRBV6-3 once CASTRGAVGGGEQFF TGTGCCAGCACCCGCGGGGCGGTGGGGGGGGGTGAGCAGTTCTTC
TRBD1 TRBJ2-7 TRBV6-1 many CASSAGTGYYEQYF TGTGCCAGCAGTGCCGGGACAGGGTATTACGAGCAGTACTTC
TRBD2 TRBJ2-3 TRBV25-1 NA CASSEPPRGGTDTQYF TGTGCCAGCAGTGAACCCCCCCGGGGGGGCACAGATACGCAGTATTTT
TRBD2 TRBJ2-1 TRBV3-1 few CASSRGGSSYNEQFF TGTGCCAGCAGCCGTGGCGGGAGCTCCTACAATGAGCAGTTCTTC
TRBD1 TRBJ1-2 TRBV7-2 many CASSPQTGTRGYTF TGTGCCAGCAGCCCACAGACAGGGACGAGGGGCTACACCTTC
NA TRBJ1-1 TRBV6-1 once CGSSRGVNTEAFF TGTGGCAGCAGCAGGGGAGTGAACACTGAAGCTTTCTTT
NA TRBJ2-3 TRBV7-3 few CASSGTVGTDTQYF TGTGCCAGCAGCGGGACTGTCGGCACAGATACGCAGTATTTT
TRBD1 TRBJ1-5 TRBV20-1 many CSARRTGGFQPQHF TGCAGTGCTAGAAGGACAGGGGGATTTCAGCCCCAGCATTTT
NA TRBJ2-3 TRBV29-1 NA CSVEARGGDTQYF TGCAGCGTTGAAGCTCGCGGCGGGGATACGCAGTATTTT